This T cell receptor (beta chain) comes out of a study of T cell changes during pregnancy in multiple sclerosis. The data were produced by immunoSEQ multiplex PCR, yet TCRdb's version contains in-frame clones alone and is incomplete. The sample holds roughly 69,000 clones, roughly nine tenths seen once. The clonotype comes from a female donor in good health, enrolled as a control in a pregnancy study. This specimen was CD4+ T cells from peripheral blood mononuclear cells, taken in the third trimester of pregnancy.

CDR3 nucleotides: TGTGCCAGTAGCCTCTGGGGGGGGGCCTCCAATGAGCAGTTCTTC. Its translation is CASSLWGGASNEQFF. This chain uses TRBV19 with TRBJ2-1; D perhaps matches TRBD2 (7 bases). Trimming cost V 6 bases and J 6 bases, with 18 bases left between them. The germline V gene has CDR1 LNHDA and CDR2 SQIVND (reference sequence). There are 15 residues in the CDR3.